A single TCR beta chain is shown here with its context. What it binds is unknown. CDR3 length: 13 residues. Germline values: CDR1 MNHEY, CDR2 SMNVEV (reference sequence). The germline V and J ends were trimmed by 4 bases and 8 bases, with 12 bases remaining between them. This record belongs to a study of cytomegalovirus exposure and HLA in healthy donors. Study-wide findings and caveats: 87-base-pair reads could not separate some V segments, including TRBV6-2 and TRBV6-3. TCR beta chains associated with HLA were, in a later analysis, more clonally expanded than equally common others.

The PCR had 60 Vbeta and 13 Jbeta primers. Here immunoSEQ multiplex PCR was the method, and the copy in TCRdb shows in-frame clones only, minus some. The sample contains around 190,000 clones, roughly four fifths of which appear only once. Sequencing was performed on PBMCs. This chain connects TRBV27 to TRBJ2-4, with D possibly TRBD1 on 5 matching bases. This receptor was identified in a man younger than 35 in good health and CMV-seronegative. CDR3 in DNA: TGTGCCAGCAGTTCCGGACAATTCTACATTCAGTACTTC. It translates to CASSSGQFYIQYF.